The 5 T cell receptor beta chains presented below share a single source sample, sequenced in a study of shared clonotypes between healthy human individuals. Only in-frame clones appear in the TCRdb table, and some are missing; sequencing was by immunoSEQ multiplex PCR. The sample contains fewer than 1 million clones, 95% to 97% of which appear only once. Cells designated naive CD8 were CD45RO-negative and were positively selected for CCR7, with terminally differentiated effector memory CD45RA+ cells excluded. Sequencing was performed on naive CD8+ T cells sorted from blood. The receptors were gathered from a man in his thirties or forties in good health.

The V gene is TRBV5-4, the J gene TRBJ1-2; 8 nucleotides align to TRBD1. This CDR3 spans 15 amino acids. The V segment lost 6 bases and the J segment 2 bases; nucleotides outside the gene matches: 9. In germline, CDR1 is SGHNT, CDR2 YYREEE (reference sequence). The CDR3 sequence: CASKGQEEANYGYTF. CDR3 in DNA: TGTGCCAGCAAGGGACAGGAGGAGGCCAACTATGGCTACACCTTC. The variable domain in full, completed from reference TRBV5-4 and TRBJ1-2, reads ETGVTQSPTHLIKTRGQQVTLRCSSQSGHNTVSWYQQALGQGPQFIFQYYREEENGRGNFPPRFSGLQFPNYSSELNVNALELDDSALYLCASKGQEEANYGYTFGSGTRLTVV.

The rearrangement links TRBV2 to TRBJ2-5, with TRBD2 matching 9 bases. The V and J ends lost 6 bases and 5 bases, in that order; junction bases with no gene match: 7. CDR1 and CDR2 (germline): SNHLY, FYNNEI. CDR3 length equals 14 residues. CDR3 protein: CASRSDSGSETQYF. CDR3 nucleotide sequence: TGTGCCAGCAGATCAGATAGCGGGAGTGAGACCCAGTACTTC.

The chain joins TRBV29-1 to TRBJ2-7; TRBD2 matches at 10 bases. CDR1 and CDR2 from the germline V gene are SQVTM and ANQGSEA. V shed 3 bases, J shed 3 bases, and the junction held 5 bases outside the gene matches. The CDR3 covers 14 residues. The CDR3 is CSVDSSSGSYEQYF. CDR3 bases: TGCAGCGTTGATTCGTCTAGCGGGAGCTACGAGCAGTACTTC.

The rearrangement links TRBV6-1 to TRBJ2-7; D perhaps matches TRBD2 (5 bases). With 7 bases removed from V and 0 bases from J, the gap between germline ends came to 16 bases. CDR1 MNHNS and CDR2 SASEGT come from the germline V gene. The CDR3 contains 15 residues. The CDR3 protein is CASKDWMSSSYEQYF. The DNA for the CDR3 is TGTGCCAGCAAGGACTGGATGAGTAGCTCCTACGAGCAGTACTTC.

This chain uses TRBV9 with TRBJ2-1, with TRBD2 as a possible D gene (5 bases). The V and J ends lost 0 bases and 3 bases respectively, with 13 bases between them. The CDR3 contains 16 residues. CDR1 and CDR2 (germline): SGDLS, YYNGEE. The CDR3: CASSVVAQIGYNEQFF. CDR3 coding DNA: TGTGCCAGCAGCGTAGTAGCGCAGATAGGCTACAATGAGCAGTTCTTC.